This T cell receptor (beta chain) is from a study of shared clonotypes between healthy human individuals. The CDR3 has 16 residues. Germline V gene sequence: CDR1 LNHDA, CDR2 SQIVND (reference sequence). Trimming cost V 4 bases and J 1 base; bases outside gene matches: 9. Sequencing was performed on unsorted PBMC DNA using ten immunoSEQ deep assay plates. The table came from immunoSEQ multiplex PCR; TCRdb's copy has only in-frame clones and leaves some out. The sample includes roughly 490,000 clones, about three quarters seen only once; the top ten take 10% to 15%. The specimen sequenced was PBMCs. V gene TRBV19 combines with J gene TRBJ1-1; 7 nucleotides agree with TRBD1. The source of this sequence is a woman in her forties in good health. Some clones in this sample may be carry-over from other donors' samples. CDR3: CASSTRDSSPNTEAFF. The CDR3 DNA is TGTGCCAGTAGTACGAGGGACAGTTCCCCGAACACTGAAGCTTTCTTT.